These 30 T cell receptor beta chains share one sample of origin, sequenced in a study of blood T cell repertoires in COVID-19. Clones were sequenced by immunoSEQ multiplex PCR, and TCRdb holds only the in-frame ones, with some missing. The sample comprises roughly 95,000 clones, roughly 87% of which are singletons, and approximately 20% rests with the top ten. Source material: peripheral blood. The receptors stem from an older man with acute or convalescent COVID-19.

V is TRBV5-4 and J is TRBJ2-3, with 9 positions matching TRBD1. Trimming removed 4 bases from V and 2 bases from J; junction bases left unmatched: 8. The CDR3 totals 16 residues. Germline CDR1 is SGHNT and CDR2 is YYREEE (reference sequence). The CDR3 DNA reads TGTGCCAGCAGCCCCGGGACAGGGACCTTCACAGATACGCAGTATTTT. Encoded protein: CASSPGTGTFTDTQYF.

The gene calls are TRBV9 and TRBJ2-5; weak D call: TRBD2 (5 bases). This CDR3 is built from 16 residues. Germline assignment: CDR1 SGDLS and CDR2 YYNGEE. The V end lost 5 bases, the J end lost 5 bases, and 22 bases lay between the germline ends. The CDR3 spells CASSEQMDGKVETQYF. As DNA, the CDR3 is TGTGCCAGCAGTGAACAAATGGACGGGAAGGTGGAGACCCAGTACTTC.

The chain is built from TRBV7-2 and TRBJ1-3, with D perhaps TRBD1 (6 bases). The CDR3 runs to 17 residues. From germline, CDR1 is SGHTA and CDR2 FQGNSA. Deletions cut 2 bases from V and 0 bases from J, with 14 bases between. DNA of the CDR3: TGTGCCAGCAGCTTAAGCCCGGGACACCGCTCTGGAAACACCATATATTTT. Translation gives CASSLSPGHRSGNTIYF.

This chain uses TRBV18 with TRBJ2-2; no clear D. Germline assignment: CDR1 KGHSH and CDR2 LQKENI. The CDR3 has 15 residues. The ends were cut back, 1 base at V and 3 bases at J, with 9 bases in the middle. The CDR3 protein is CASSPLESYTGELFF. CDR3 in DNA: TGTGCCAGCTCACCACTTGAGTCCTACACCGGGGAGCTGTTTTTT.

The gene calls are TRBV24-1 and TRBJ1-1, with D uncertain. The V end lost 6 bases, the J end lost 1 base, and 5 bases lay between the germline ends. This CDR3 has 12 residues. CDR1 and CDR2 from the germline V gene are KGHDR and SFDVKD. CDR3: CATSNGNTEAFF. The CDR3 nucleotides read TGTGCCACCAGTAACGGGAACACTGAAGCTTTCTTT.

The V gene is TRBV11-3, the J gene TRBJ1-1; no firm D call. CDR1 and CDR2 (germline): SGHNT, YENEEA. Trimming removed 3 bases from V and 1 base from J, with 6 bases in between. The CDR3 runs 13 residues. CDR3 coding DNA: TGTGCCAGCAGCTTGAACAGGAACACTGAAGCTTTCTTT. Protein: CASSLNRNTEAFF.

V is TRBV5-1 and J is TRBJ1-5, with TRBD1 identical over 9 bases. Germline V gene lookup returns CDR1 SGHRS and CDR2 YFSETQ. This CDR3 region has 15 residues. J lost 2 bases, V lost 4 bases, and 4 bases had no gene match. The CDR3 DNA reads as TGCGCCAGCAGCCCGACAGGGGGTGGCAATCAGCCCCAGCATTTT. As protein: CASSPTGGGNQPQHF.

The rearrangement uses TRBV28 and TRBJ2-3; D gene uncertain. CDR3 length equals 11 residues. Trimming removed 4 bases from V and 6 bases from J, with 5 bases in between. Germline CDR1 is MDHEN and CDR2 is SYDVKM. The CDR3 reads CASSSPDTQYF. CDR3 bases: TGTGCCAGCAGTTCCCCTGATACGCAGTATTTT.

The chain couples TRBV4-3 to TRBJ1-1, with D possibly TRBD1 on 5 matching bases. This CDR3 is built from 13 residues. Per the germline V gene, CDR1 is LGHNA and CDR2 is YSLEER. V shed 4 bases and J shed 4 bases, with 10 bases lying between them. CDR3 loop: CASSLGTTTEAFF. In DNA, the CDR3 is TGCGCCAGCAGCCTTGGGACTACCACTGAAGCTTTCTTT.

This chain links TRBV6-2 or TRBV6-3 with TRBJ1-3; tentative D call: TRBD1 (5 bases). Trimming left V 3 bases short and J 0 bases short, with 15 bases between. The CDR3 runs to 17 residues. Germline CDR1 reads MNHEY; CDR2 reads SVGEGT. CDR3 coding DNA: TGTGCCAGCAGTTATCATCGGGACTCGCTCTCTGGAAACACCATATATTTT. It is translated as CASSYHRDSLSGNTIYF.

The CDR3 nucleotides read TGTGCCAGCAGCCCGACGGGGGGTTGGGGCACCATATATTTT. Encoded protein: CASSPTGGWGTIYF. V and J are TRBV7-8 and TRBJ1-3, with a tentative D call TRBD1 (5 bases). V lost 5 bases, J lost 9 bases, and 17 bases lay in between. The CDR3 loop spans 14 amino acids. Germline values: CDR1 SGHVS, CDR2 FQNEAQ. Drawing the rest from reference TRBV7-8 and TRBJ1-3, the complete variable domain is GAGVSQSPRYKVAKRGQDVALRCDPISGHVSLFWYQQALGQGPEFLTYFQNEAQLDKSGLPSDRFFAERPEGSVSTLKIQRTQQEDSAVYLCASSPTGGWGTIYFGEGSWLTVV.

J is TRBJ1-2 and V is TRBV5-8, with 9 positions matching TRBD1. Germline V gives CDR1 SGHTS, CDR2 YDEGEE. V lost 4 bases to trimming and J lost 2 bases; unmatched junction nucleotides: 3. The CDR3 is 14 residues long. The CDR3 is CASSQDRGNYGYTF. CDR3 DNA: TGTGCCAGCAGCCAGGACAGGGGAAACTATGGCTACACCTTC.

The CDR3 nucleotides read TGTGCCAGCTCACCAGTAGCCAAGGGCCAGGGGGCTGGCGGGGCCAACGTCCTGACTTTC. Protein: CASSPVAKGQGAGGANVLTF. The genes are TRBV18 and TRBJ2-6; TRBD1 matches 8 bases. Per the germline V gene, CDR1 is KGHSH and CDR2 is LQKENI. J lost 4 bases, V lost 2 bases, and 16 bases had no gene match. The CDR3 extends over 20 amino acids.

The J gene is TRBJ2-5, the V gene TRBV5-4; 8 bases map to TRBD2. Germline V gene lookup returns CDR1 SGHNT and CDR2 YYREEE (reference sequence). V lost 3 bases to trimming and J lost 5 bases; unmatched junction nucleotides: 3. The CDR3 has 13 residues. The CDR3 DNA reads as TGTGCCAGCAGCTGGGGCGGGGGGGAGACCCAGTACTTC. Amino acid sequence: CASSWGGGETQYF.

The chain combines TRBV28 with TRBJ2-7; 14 bases map to TRBD2. Germline lookup yields CDR1 MDHEN and CDR2 SYDVKM. V trimming: 5 bases; J trimming: 4 bases; junction bases outside the gene matches: 10. The CDR3 has 17 residues. In DNA form, the CDR3 reads TGTGCCAGCAGTCCCCCGGGACTAGCGGGAGTATTGTACGAGCAGTACTTC. Encoded protein: CASSPPGLAGVLYEQYF.

The chain recombines TRBV10-3 with TRBJ1-5, with D hard to call. Looked up from germline, CDR1 is ENHRY and CDR2 is SYGVKD. V was clipped by 4 bases and J by 4 bases, with 8 bases between them. CDR3 length equals 13 residues. CDR3 coding DNA: TGTGCCATCAGTGGAACAGAGAATCAGCCCCAGCATTTT. It encodes CAISGTENQPQHF.

The rearrangement joins TRBV9 to TRBJ2-1, with 11 bases identical to TRBD2. J was trimmed by 7 bases and V by 0 bases; bases with no gene match: 3. This CDR3 is 15 amino acids long. Germline V gives CDR1 SGDLS, CDR2 YYNGEE. The CDR3 protein is CASSVVAGGPNEQFF. In DNA, the CDR3 is TGTGCCAGCAGCGTAGTAGCGGGGGGGCCGAATGAGCAGTTCTTC. Combining the CDR3 with reference TRBV9 and TRBJ2-1 gives the whole variable domain DSGVTQTPKHLITATGQRVTLRCSPRSGDLSVYWYQQSLDQGLQFLIQYYNGEERAKGNILERFSAQQFPDLHSELNLSSLELGDSALYFCASSVVAGGPNEQFFGPGTRLTVL.

The chain is built from TRBV7-8 and TRBJ1-5; D remains ambiguous. The germline CDR1 and CDR2 sequences are SGHVS and FQNEAQ. Between the trimmed V and J ends, which lost 1 base and 2 bases, there was a span of 9 bases. This CDR3 spans 15 amino acids. The CDR3 region is CASSLDLGGNQPQHF. CDR3 in DNA: TGTGCCAGCAGCTTAGACCTAGGCGGCAATCAGCCCCAGCATTTT.

This clone was seen a few times. The chain joins TRBV28 to TRBJ1-2, with TRBD1 matching 7 bases. The CDR3 spans 14 residues. J was trimmed by 4 bases and V by 3 bases; bases with no gene match: 5. The germline gives CDR1 MDHEN, CDR2 SYDVKM. CDR3: CASSLARGAYGYTF. CDR3 coding DNA: TGTGCCAGCAGTTTGGCCAGGGGGGCCTATGGCTACACCTTC.

V gene TRBV4-1 combines with J gene TRBJ1-6; the D gene is possibly TRBD1 (6 bases). In germline, CDR1 is MGHRA, CDR2 YSYEKL. This CDR3 region has 18 residues. Deletions cut 2 bases from V and 0 bases from J, with 14 bases between. CDR3 sequence reads: CASSQLLQGRSYNSPLHF. CDR3 nucleotide sequence: TGCGCCAGCAGCCAATTACTACAGGGCCGCTCCTATAATTCACCCCTCCACTTT.

This clone was detected ten times or more. This chain connects TRBV4-3 to TRBJ2-4, with a tentative D call TRBD1 (5 bases). Trimming shortened V by 0 bases and J by 0 bases, and 12 bases separated the two germline ends. CDR1 LGHNA and CDR2 YSLEER come from the germline V gene. The CDR3 spans 17 residues. CDR3 DNA sequence: TGCGCCAGCAGCCAAGATGTTGGGGCGCGAGCCAAAAACATTCAGTACTTC. Protein: CASSQDVGARAKNIQYF.

The J gene is TRBJ1-1, the V gene TRBV9, with 7 positions matching TRBD1. The V segment lost 4 bases and the J segment 4 bases; nucleotides outside the gene matches: 4. Germline V gene data show CDR1 as SGDLS and CDR2 as YYNGEE. The CDR3 length is 13 residues. The CDR3 nucleotides read TGTGCCAGCAGCTCCGGGACAGTCACTGAAGCTTTCTTT. Translated: CASSSGTVTEAFF.

J is TRBJ1-6 and V is TRBV7-2; TRBD1 aligns across 9 bases. In germline, CDR1 is SGHTA, CDR2 FQGNSA. The CDR3 extends over 14 amino acids. The J segment lost 5 bases and the V segment lost 6 bases, leaving 2 bases of the junction unmatched. The DNA for the CDR3 is TGTGCCAGCAGTCGGACAGGGGATAATTCACCCCTCCACTTT. It is translated as CASSRTGDNSPLHF.

The chain has TRBV30 and TRBJ1-2; D may be TRBD1 (6 bases). Trimming removed 2 bases from V and 14 bases from J, with 21 bases in between. The CDR3 has 13 residues. In germline, CDR1 is GTSNPN, CDR2 SVGIG (reference sequence). In DNA form, the CDR3 reads TGTGCCTGGAGTAGGGGCCTAGGGGGGGTTTGTACCTTC. This sequence encodes CAWSRGLGGVCTF.

The genes are TRBV7-8 and TRBJ2-4; 14 bases map to TRBD2. J gave up 0 bases and V 5 bases, and 6 bases lay outside the gene matches. Germline CDR1 SGHVS, CDR2 FQNEAQ. CDR3 size: 18 residues. The CDR3 DNA is TGTGCCAGCAGCCCCGGACTAGCGGGGGGCCTAGCCAAAAACATTCAGTACTTC. As protein: CASSPGLAGGLAKNIQYF.

The chain combines TRBV5-1 with TRBJ2-3; 7 positions match TRBD2. V lost 3 bases, J lost 0 bases, and 7 bases stayed unmatched. The CDR3 loop spans 16 amino acids. Per germline, CDR1 SGHRS and CDR2 YFSETQ. CDR3 coding DNA: TGCGCCAGCAGCTCCGGGGAGGGGCACAGCACAGATACGCAGTATTTT. Translation: CASSSGEGHSTDTQYF.

The chain has TRBV24-1 and TRBJ2-1; 7 bases agree with TRBD2. CDR1 is KGHDR, CDR2 SFDVKD, per germline. The V segment lost 5 bases and the J segment 7 bases; nucleotides outside the gene matches: 7. There are 14 residues in the CDR3. The DNA of the CDR3 is TGTGCCACCAGTGCTGGCGGGAGTAGTAATGAGCAGTTCTTC. It is translated as CATSAGGSSNEQFF.

The chain uses TRBV11-2 and TRBJ2-5; maybe TRBD2 (5 bases). The CDR3 has 13 residues. Germline V gene lookup returns CDR1 SGHAT and CDR2 FQNNGV. V lost 5 bases to trimming and J lost 7 bases, with 14 bases between them. As DNA, the CDR3 is TGTGCCAGCAGCCCCCGGGGTACTTTGACCCAGTACTTC. Translation gives CASSPRGTLTQYF. The full variable domain, its missing parts supplied by reference TRBV11-2 and TRBJ2-5, is EAGVAQSPRYKIIEKRQSVAFWCNPISGHATLYWYQQILGQGPKLLIQFQNNGVVDDSQLPKDRFSAERLKGVDSTLKIQPAKLEDSAVYLCASSPRGTLTQYFGPGTRLLVL.

V gene TRBV19 combines with J gene TRBJ2-2, with D perhaps TRBD1 (6 bases). V was trimmed by 3 bases and J by 2 bases, leaving 10 bases between them. Germline V gene data show CDR1 as LNHDA and CDR2 as SQIVND (reference sequence). This CDR3 spans 15 amino acids. The CDR3 loop is CASSIGTTNTGELFF. As DNA, the CDR3 is TGTGCCAGTAGTATCGGGACAACTAACACCGGGGAGCTGTTTTTT.

The V call is TRBV15, the J call TRBJ2-7; 14 bases match TRBD2. This CDR3 comprises 16 residues. V shed 4 bases, J shed 4 bases, and the junction held 6 bases outside the gene matches. Germline V CDR1 and CDR2: LNHNV, YYDKDF (reference sequence). The CDR3 bases are TGTGCCACCAGCAAGCAAGGACTAGCGGGAGGTTACGAGCAGTACTTC. Its translation: CATSKQGLAGGYEQYF.